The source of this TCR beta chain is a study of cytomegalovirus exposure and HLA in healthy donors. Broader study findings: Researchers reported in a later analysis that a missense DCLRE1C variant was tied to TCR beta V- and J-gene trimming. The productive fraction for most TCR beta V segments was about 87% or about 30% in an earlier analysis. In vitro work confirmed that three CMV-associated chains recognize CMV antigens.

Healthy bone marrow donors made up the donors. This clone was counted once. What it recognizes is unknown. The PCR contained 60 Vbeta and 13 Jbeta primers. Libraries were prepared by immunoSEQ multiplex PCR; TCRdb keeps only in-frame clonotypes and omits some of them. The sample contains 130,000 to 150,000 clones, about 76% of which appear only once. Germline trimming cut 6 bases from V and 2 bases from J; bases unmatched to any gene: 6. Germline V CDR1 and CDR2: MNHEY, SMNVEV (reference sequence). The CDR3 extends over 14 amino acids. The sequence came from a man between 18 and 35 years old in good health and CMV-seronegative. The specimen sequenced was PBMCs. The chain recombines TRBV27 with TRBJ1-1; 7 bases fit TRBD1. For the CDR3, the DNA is TGTGCCAGCAGCTTGGGGGACAGAAACACTGAAGCTTTCTTT. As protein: CASSLGDRNTEAFF.